What follows is one T cell receptor beta chain and its context. What it binds is not known. These data belong to a study of identical twins. Study-level results: Within beta out-of-frame sequences, the excess sharing observed between twins was weaker. The study drew conclusions from cross-sectional statistical analysis, not from following the same donors.

The cDNA had a unique molecular identifier and a template-switch universal primer site. TCRdb reprocessed the 5' RACE reads with MiXCR, giving one entry per CDR3 protein. Here the sample spans under 900,000 distinct CDR3 sequences, approximately 18% being singletons. This CDR3 is built from 14 residues. Germline V CDR1 and CDR2: LGHNA, YNFKEQ. With 0 bases removed from V and 5 bases from J, the gap between germline ends came to 7 bases. The data also belong to a second study, concerning T cells expressing NK-cell markers. Turning to that study: Repertoires of TCR beta were obtained from T cells sorted as CD3+CD56+NKG2C+, CD3+CD56+NKG2C- and CD3+CD56-NKG2C+.

Sequencing used PBMCs. The clonotype was recovered from a woman under 30 in good health. This chain joins TRBV4-2 and TRBJ1-4; unclear D gene. The CDR3 nucleotides are TGTGCCAGCAGCCAAGATCAGGCGAATGAAAAACTGTTTTTT. Translating it yields CASSQDQANEKLFF.